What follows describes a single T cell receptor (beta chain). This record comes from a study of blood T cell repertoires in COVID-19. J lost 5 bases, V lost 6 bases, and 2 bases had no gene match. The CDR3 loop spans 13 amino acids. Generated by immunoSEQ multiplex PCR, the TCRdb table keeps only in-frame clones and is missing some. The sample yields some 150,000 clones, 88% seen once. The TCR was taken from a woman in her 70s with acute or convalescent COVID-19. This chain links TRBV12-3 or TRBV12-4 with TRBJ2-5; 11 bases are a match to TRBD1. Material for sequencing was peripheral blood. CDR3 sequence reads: CASSRDRGETQYF. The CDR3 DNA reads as TGTGCCAGCAGCCGGGACAGGGGGGAGACCCAGTACTTC.